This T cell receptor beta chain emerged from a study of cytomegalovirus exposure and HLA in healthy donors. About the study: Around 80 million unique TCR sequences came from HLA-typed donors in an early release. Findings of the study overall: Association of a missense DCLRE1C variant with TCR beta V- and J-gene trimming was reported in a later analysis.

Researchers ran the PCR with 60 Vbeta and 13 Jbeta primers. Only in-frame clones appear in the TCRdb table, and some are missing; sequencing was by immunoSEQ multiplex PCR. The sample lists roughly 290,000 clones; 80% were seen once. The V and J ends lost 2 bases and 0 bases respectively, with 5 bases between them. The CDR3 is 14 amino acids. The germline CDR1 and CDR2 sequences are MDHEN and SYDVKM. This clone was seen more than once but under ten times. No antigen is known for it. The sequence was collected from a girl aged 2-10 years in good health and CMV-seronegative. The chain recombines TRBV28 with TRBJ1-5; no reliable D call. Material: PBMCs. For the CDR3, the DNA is TGTGCCAGCAGTTTACTAAATAGCAATCAGCCCCAGCATTTT. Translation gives CASSLLNSNQPQHF. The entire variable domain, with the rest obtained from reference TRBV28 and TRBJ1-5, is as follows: DVKVTQSSRYLVKRTGEKVFLECVQDMDHENMFWYRQDPGLGLRLIYFSYDVKMKEKGDIPEGYSVSREKKERFSLILESASTNQTSMYLCASSLLNSNQPQHFGDGTRLSIL.